The text below deals with one TCR beta chain. Antigen unknown. The data originate from a study of T cells in Graves' hyperthyroidism and ophthalmopathy. Points from the study as a whole: Appearing also in blood were most of the thyroid clonotypes expanded above 0.001.

Germline V gene sequence: CDR1 SGDLS, CDR2 YYNGEE. Trimming cost V 0 bases and J 1 base, with 10 bases left between them. This CDR3 comprises 16 residues. RNA transcripts provided the source from which TCR beta CDR3 regions were amplified. First-round RT-PCR of the TCR CDR3 relied on the HTBI primer set. One entry per CDR3 protein results from TCRdb running MiXCR on the multiplex PCR reads. The repertoire has fewer than 650,000 distinct CDR3 sequences, roughly 45% of them found once; the top ten carry about two fifths. The study based diagnoses on clinical symptoms, serum thyroxine and TRAb, thyroid ultrasound and orbital computed tomography.

The rearrangement uses TRBV9 and TRBJ2-2; D tentatively fits TRBD1 or TRBD2 (5 bases each). The clonotype comes from an adult woman with Graves' disease, either hyperthyroidism or ophthalmopathy (not recorded which). Material: peripheral blood or thyroid tissue (not recorded which). CDR3 nucleotides: TGTGCCAGCAGCGTAGACGGGGCTTGGAACACCGGGGAGCTGTTTTTT. Translating it yields CASSVDGAWNTGELFF.